Following are 10 T cell receptor beta chains from one sample sequenced in a study of T-cell memory formation after mild COVID-19. TCRdb processed the 5' RACE reads anew with MiXCR; each CDR3 protein has one entry. This table has about 260,000 distinct CDR3 sequences, roughly 16% appearing once. The sequencing input was PBMCs or a T cell subset sorted from them (not recorded which). The receptors were gathered from a man between 18 and 29 years old who had mild COVID-19 (a few samples of this study predate the infection). Cell type and time point are not known.

This chain links TRBV5-1 with TRBJ2-3, with TRBD2 as a possible D gene (6 bases). The V end lost 0 bases, the J end lost 2 bases, and 13 bases lay between the germline ends. CDR1 and CDR2 (germline): SGHRS, YFSETQ. The CDR3 is made up of 16 amino acids. The CDR3 bases are TGCGCCAGCAGCTTGGGGCTAGCGTCGGACACAGATACGCAGTATTTT. Translating gives CASSLGLASDTDTQYF.

The CDR3 bases are TGTGCCAGCAGCCTTCGGGGCACTACGGGGGGCTACACCTTC. It codes for CASSLRGTTGGYTF. The rearrangement links TRBV4-2 to TRBJ1-2, with D perhaps matching TRBD1 (5 bases). Germline CDR1 reads LGHNA; CDR2 reads YNFKEQ. This CDR3 contains 14 residues. The V and J ends lost 4 bases and 8 bases respectively, with 17 bases between them.

The sample holds a few counts of this clonotype. The rearrangement links TRBV24-1 to TRBJ1-5; 8 bases line up with TRBD1. The CDR3 runs to 12 residues. Trimming at V came to 9 bases and at J to 5 bases, leaving 2 bases not matched to a gene. Germline CDR1 reads KGHDR; CDR2 reads SFDVKD. CDR3 region: CATGQGDQPQHF. CDR3 DNA sequence: TGTGCCACCGGACAGGGCGATCAGCCCCAGCATTTT.

V and J are TRBV6-1 and TRBJ2-7, with TRBD1 identical over 7 bases. V dropped 6 bases and J dropped 3; count of bases not matched to a gene: 5. Germline V gene data show CDR1 as MNHNS and CDR2 as SASEGT. The CDR3 loop spans 13 amino acids. CDR3 DNA: TGTGCCAGCAGGACAGGGCCGAGCTACGAGCAGTACGTC. Protein sequence: CASRTGPSYEQYV.

The chain carries TRBV7-9 and TRBJ2-5; 11 bases agree with TRBD1. The germline V gene has CDR1 SEHNR and CDR2 FQNEAQ (reference sequence). The trim removed 5 bases at V and 4 bases at J, leaving 6 bases unmatched. The CDR3 spans 15 residues. As DNA, the CDR3 is TGTGCCAGCAGCCCTGCCGGGACAGGGGGAGAGACCCAGTACTTC. Protein product: CASSPAGTGGETQYF.

The CDR3 reads CASSYYKDRTGELFF. The CDR3 nucleotides are TGTGCCAGCAGTTACTATAAGGACAGGACCGGGGAGCTGTTTTTT. This rearrangement joins TRBV6-2 or TRBV6-3 to TRBJ2-2; 7 bases align to TRBD1. The germline V gene encodes CDR1 MNHEY and CDR2 SVGEGT. CDR3 length: 15 residues. Trimming took 1 base from V and 5 from J; bases not matched to a gene: 4.

This clonotype was seen a few times. As DNA, the CDR3 is TGCGCCAGCAGAGCCTGGAATACGCAGTATTTT. It yields the protein CASRAWNTQYF. V usage is TRBV5-1 and J usage is TRBJ2-3; D call uncertain. The germline gives CDR1 SGHRS, CDR2 YFSETQ. V was pared by 5 bases and J by 7 bases, with 8 bases between. The CDR3 is made up of 11 amino acids.

V usage is TRBV30 and J usage is TRBJ2-3; 14 bases line up with TRBD2. With V trimmed by 2 bases and J by 1 base, 2 bases remained unmatched. Germline CDR1 GTSNPN, CDR2 SVGIG (reference sequence). The CDR3 has 16 residues. The CDR3 loop is CAWSPGLAGGTDTQYF. The CDR3, as DNA: TGTGCCTGGAGTCCGGGACTAGCGGGGGGCACAGATACGCAGTATTTT.

The V call is TRBV6-2 or TRBV6-3, the J call TRBJ2-3; possible D gene TRBD2, 5 bases. V dropped 0 bases and J dropped 6 bases, with 10 bases sitting between them. Germline CDR1 MNHEY, CDR2 SVGEGT. This CDR3 spans 14 amino acids. CDR3 nucleotides: TGTGCCAGCAGTTACTCTTCGGGGTCGGATACGCAGTATTTT. It specifies CASSYSSGSDTQYF.

The genes are TRBV7-7 and TRBJ2-5; 9 bases match TRBD2. V gave up 4 bases and J gave up 0 bases; unmatched junction bases: 9. This CDR3 spans 17 amino acids. Germline CDR1 reads SSHAT; CDR2 reads FNYEAQ (reference sequence). CDR3 residues: CASSWGVSGGNQETQYF. The CDR3 DNA reads as TGTGCCAGCAGCTGGGGGGTGAGCGGGGGGAACCAAGAGACCCAGTACTTC.